These T cell receptor beta chains were read from a single sample in a study of OX40 agonist ivuxolimab in advanced cancers. Produced via immunoSEQ multiplex PCR; TCRdb's table is partial and in-frame only. In the table there are over 3,000 clones, less than 75% of which are singletons. The material sequenced was CD4+ or CD8+ T cells sorted from blood, taken in a trial of the OX40 agonist ivuxolimab. All receptors derive from an adult with an advanced solid tumor such as melanoma, head and neck, liver or kidney cancer. CDR3s include the opening cysteine and the closing phenylalanine or tryptophan. Fields, in order: D gene, V gene, J gene, clone size, CDR3 DNA, CDR3 protein. A D gene is named only where the DNA matches it firmly. The size entry is marked missing in some rows and otherwise reads once, few, many or a size class.

-	TRBV4-1	TRBJ1-1	-	TGCGCCAGCAGCCAAGATCTACGCCGGGGTGAAGCTTTCTTT	CASSQDLRRGEAFF
TRBD2	TRBV6-5	TRBJ2-3	-	TGTGCCAGCAGTTACTCGACTAGCGGGGGCTTAGATACGCAGTATTTT	CASSYSTSGGLDTQYF
-	TRBV15	TRBJ2-1	-	TGTGCCACCAGCAGAGAAGGGGCGAGCTCCTACAATGAGCAGTTCTTC	CATSREGASSYNEQFF
-	TRBV4-1	TRBJ2-7	once	TGCGCCAGCAGCCAAGTGGTAGGTAGCTACGAGCAGTACTTC	CASSQVVGSYEQYF
TRBD2	TRBV6-1	TRBJ2-7	-	TGTGCCAGGAATTTATCGGGACTAGAGACCTACGAGCAGTACTTC	CARNLSGLETYEQYF
TRBD1	TRBV6-1	TRBJ1-1	once	TGTGCCAGCAGCGACAGGGTGTGGGCTGAAGCTTTCTTT	CASSDRVWAEAFF
-	TRBV2	TRBJ2-3	-	TGTGCCAGCACGACGAGACAGGGCACAGATACGCAGTATTTT	CASTTRQGTDTQYF
-	TRBV5-6	TRBJ1-5	-	TGTGCCAGCAGCTTGAATGGAGGATCAATATTCGTCCCCCAGCATTTT	CASSLNGGSIFVPQHF
-	TRBV5-1	TRBJ1-2	-	TGCGCCAGCAGCTTGGTAGGGGAGGGGCTCGATGGCTACACCTTC	CASSLVGEGLDGYTF
TRBD2	TRBV5-1	TRBJ2-7	-	TGCGCCAGCAGCCCAGTAGCGGGCTCCTACGAGCAGTACTTC	CASSPVAGSYEQYF
TRBD1	TRBV2	TRBJ1-1	-	TGTGCCAGCAGTGAGTCGTGGGACAGGGTGAACACTGAAGCTTTCTTT	CASSESWDRVNTEAFF
-	TRBV5-6	TRBJ2-7	-	TGTGCCAGCAGCAGGACACTCGGAACCTACGAGCAGTACTTC	CASSRTLGTYEQYF
-	TRBV19	TRBJ2-4	once	TGTGCCAGTAGTATTGGGGAGGTCAGGAGAAAGTACTTC	CASSIGEVRRKYF
-	TRBV30	TRBJ1-2	-	TGTGCCTGGAGTGTCTCAGCTAACTATGGCTACACCTTC	CAWSVSANYGYTF
TRBD1	TRBV6-1	TRBJ2-2	-	TGTGCCAGCAATGACAGGGGGGGCACCGGGGAGCTGTTTTTT	CASNDRGGTGELFF
-	TRBV11-2	TRBJ2-1	-	TGTGCCAGCAGCTTAGTGTACGGGGGAAGCTACAATGAGCAGTTCTTC	CASSLVYGGSYNEQFF
TRBD1	TRBV30	TRBJ2-7	-	TGTGCCTGGAGCCCGAGACAGGGGATGATCTACGAGCAGTACTTC	CAWSPRQGMIYEQYF
-	TRBV28	TRBJ2-3	few	TGTGCCAGCAGTTTAACCCCACTTAGCACAGATACGCAGTATTTT	CASSLTPLSTDTQYF
TRBD1	TRBV30	TRBJ2-3	few	TGTGCCTGGCAACTATTTCAGGGGGCGGATACGCAGTATTTT	CAWQLFQGADTQYF
-	TRBV7-2	TRBJ2-7	once	TGTGCCAGCACCCCAGACACCTACGAGCAGTACTTC	CASTPDTYEQYF
-	TRBV11-2	TRBJ1-2	-	TGTGCCAGCAGCGGTAGCTATGGCTACACCTTC	CASSGSYGYTF
TRBD1	TRBV4-2	TRBJ2-7	-	TGTGCCAGCAGCCCCTCCGGGACAGCTCCTTACGAGCAGTACTTC	CASSPSGTAPYEQYF
TRBD1	TRBV6-5	TRBJ2-3	-	TGTGCCAGCAGTTACGACCCCGGGACAGGGCAAGATACGCAGTATTTT	CASSYDPGTGQDTQYF
-	TRBV27	TRBJ2-1	few	TGTGCCAGCAGTTCCCTGACGAATCGGGAGCAGTTCTTC	CASSSLTNREQFF
-	TRBV9	TRBJ2-2	once	TGTGCCAGCAGCGTAGTGGGGATAGTGGATACCGGGGAGCTGTTTTTT	CASSVVGIVDTGELFF
-	TRBV10-1	TRBJ2-7	-	TGCGCCAGCAGTGCCGGCCAGGGCCCCGCCTACGAGCAGTACTTC	CASSAGQGPAYEQYF
-	TRBV30	TRBJ1-1	-	TGTGCCTGGAGTGTACTAGGGAACACTGAAGCTTTCTTT	CAWSVLGNTEAFF
TRBD1	TRBV5-8	TRBJ2-7	-	TGTGCCAGCAGCTACCGCTCTCTGGACAGGGCCTACGAGCAGTACTTC	CASSYRSLDRAYEQYF
TRBD2	TRBV5-1	TRBJ2-3	-	TGCGCCAGCAGCTTGGTAGCGGGGGGCGAAGATACGCAGTATTTT	CASSLVAGGEDTQYF
-	TRBV29-1	TRBJ2-1	-	TGCAGCGTATTAGGGGGGGCCAACAATGAGCAGTTCTTC	CSVLGGANNEQFF
-	TRBV6-1	TRBJ1-6	-	TGTGCCAGCAGTGAAGGGGGTTGGTCACCCCTCCACTTT	CASSEGGWSPLHF
TRBD1	TRBV5-1	TRBJ2-7	-	TGCGCCAGCCGCTGGGACAGCGCCTACGAGCAGTACTTC	CASRWDSAYEQYF
-	TRBV7-9	TRBJ2-7	-	TGTGCCAGCAGCCTAACCGGGGACAACAACTACGAGCAGTACTTC	CASSLTGDNNYEQYF
TRBD1	TRBV10-2	TRBJ1-3	-	TGCGCCAGCAGTTTGGGACAGACCTCTGGAAACACCATATATTTT	CASSLGQTSGNTIYF
-	TRBV6-5	TRBJ2-7	-	TGTGCCAGCAGTCCAGGGGCCCAGTACGAGCAGTACTTC	CASSPGAQYEQYF
-	TRBV19	TRBJ1-2	-	TGTGCCAGTACGGCAGGCAGGGGTAACTATGGCTACACCTTC	CASTAGRGNYGYTF
TRBD2	TRBV6-1	TRBJ2-3	-	TGTGCCAGCAGGACCGGGGGGGAGGATACGCAGTATTTT	CASRTGGEDTQYF
TRBD2	TRBV27	TRBJ2-2	-	TGTGCCAGCAGGATCGGGGGGGGTTACACCGGGGAGCTGTTTTTT	CASRIGGGYTGELFF
-	TRBV7-9	TRBJ2-5	-	TGTGCCAGCAGCTTCCTAACTCAGGAAGAGACCCAGTACTTC	CASSFLTQEETQYF
-	TRBV29-1	TRBJ1-2	once	TGCAGCGTCATTACCGGGACAAACTATGGCTACACCTTC	CSVITGTNYGYTF
-	TRBV2	TRBJ2-3	-	TGTGCCAGCGGGGGGCGAAACGAGGGGCAAATCACAGATACGCAGTATTTT	CASGGRNEGQITDTQYF
-	TRBV29-1	TRBJ1-1	few	TGCAGCGTTGTATCATTACTCGGCACTGAAGCTTTCTTT	CSVVSLLGTEAFF
-	TRBV7-9	TRBJ2-1	-	TGTGCCAGCAGCTTACGCGACGGTTCCTACAATGAGCAGTTCTTC	CASSLRDGSYNEQFF
-	TRBV4-1	TRBJ1-2	few	TGCGCCAGCAGCCAAGGGACCTCTTCCTCCTATGGCTACACCTTC	CASSQGTSSSYGYTF
TRBD2	TRBV6-4	TRBJ2-3	few	TGTGCCAGCAGTGACGCGGGGGGGAGCACAGATACGCAGTATTTT	CASSDAGGSTDTQYF
-	TRBV19	TRBJ2-1	-	TGTGCCAGTAGTATTATTTACAGGGATGATGAAACCTACAATGAGCAGTTCTTC	CASSIIYRDDETYNEQFF
-	TRBV7-9	TRBJ1-1	few	TGTGCCAGCAGCTTAGACGGGCACACTGAAGCTTTCTTT	CASSLDGHTEAFF
-	TRBV6-5	TRBJ1-5	-	TGTGCCAGCAGTTTGGGGAGCAATCAGCCCCAGCATTTT	CASSLGSNQPQHF
-	TRBV7-9	TRBJ2-7	-	TGTGCCAGCAGCTTAGCGGCCTCCTCCTACGAGCAGTACTTC	CASSLAASSYEQYF
TRBD2	TRBV27	TRBJ2-7	-	TGTGCCAGCGGACTCGGGGGGGCCGGCGAGCAGTACTTC	CASGLGGAGEQYF
TRBD1	TRBV27	TRBJ1-1	-	TGTGCCAGCAGCCCCCAGGGGGTGAACACTGAAGCTTTCTTT	CASSPQGVNTEAFF
TRBD1	TRBV6-1	TRBJ1-3	-	TGTGCCAGCACCGAGGACAGGAACTCTGGAAACACCATATATTTT	CASTEDRNSGNTIYF
-	TRBV10-3	TRBJ1-2	-	TGTGCCATCAAGGAAGGAACCTATGGCTACACCTTC	CAIKEGTYGYTF
TRBD2	TRBV28	TRBJ2-5	-	TGTGCCAGCACGACTAGCGGGACCGGGGAAGAGACCCAGTACTTC	CASTTSGTGEETQYF
-	TRBV29-1	TRBJ2-1	-	TGCAGCGTTTGGACAGACAATGAGCAGTTCTTC	CSVWTDNEQFF
-	TRBV10-1	TRBJ2-2	few	TGCGCCAGCAGACCGACAGAGAACACCGGGGAGCTGTTTTTT	CASRPTENTGELFF
-	TRBV7-9	TRBJ2-7	-	TGTGCCAGCAGCTCGGGACGGAACTACGAGCAGTACTTC	CASSSGRNYEQYF